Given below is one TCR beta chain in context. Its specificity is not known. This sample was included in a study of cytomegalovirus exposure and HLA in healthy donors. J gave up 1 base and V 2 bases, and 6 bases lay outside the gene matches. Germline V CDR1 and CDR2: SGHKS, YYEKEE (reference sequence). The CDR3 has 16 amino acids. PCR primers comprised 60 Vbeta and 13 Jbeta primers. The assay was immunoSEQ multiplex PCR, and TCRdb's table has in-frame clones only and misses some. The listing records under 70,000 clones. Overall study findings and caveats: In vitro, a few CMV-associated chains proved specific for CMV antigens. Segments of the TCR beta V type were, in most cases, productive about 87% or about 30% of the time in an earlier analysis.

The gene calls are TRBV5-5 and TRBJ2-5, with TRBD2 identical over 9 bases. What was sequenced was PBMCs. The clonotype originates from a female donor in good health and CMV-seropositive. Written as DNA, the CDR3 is TGTGCCAGCAGCTTAGTGACTAGCGGCACCCAAGAGACCCAGTACTTC. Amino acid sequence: CASSLVTSGTQETQYF.